A selection of T cell receptor beta chains follows, all from one sample in a study of blood T cells in healthy people across ages. TCRdb fed the 5' RACE reads into MiXCR, producing one record per CDR3 protein. The data show over 1,500,000 distinct CDR3 sequences, 30% to 40% seen once. Sample: blood. All receptors derive from a human donor in good health. The CDR3 runs from the conserved cysteine through the conserved F or W. The D gene is left open where the match is weak. Expanded clones get a size class; other rows say once, few or many, or leave the size out.

NA,TRBV4-3,TRBJ2-3,NA,CASSQEIQDADTQYF,TGCGCCAGCAGCCAAGAAATACAGGACGCAGATACGCAGTATTTT
TRBD2,TRBV4-3,TRBJ2-3,many,CASSQEWGGADTQYF,TGCGCCAGCAGCCAAGAGTGGGGGGGGGCAGATACGCAGTATTTT
NA,TRBV5-5,TRBJ1-2,few,CASSLYLANYGYTF,TGTGCCAGCAGCTTGTATTTGGCCAACTATGGCTACACCTTC
NA,TRBV5-1,TRBJ2-7,few,CASSFRSGPIKGDEQYF,TGCGCCAGCAGCTTTCGTTCAGGGCCAATAAAGGGGGACGAGCAGTACTTC
TRBD1,TRBV7-6,TRBJ2-5,few,CASSLVGTGATQETQYF,TGTGCCAGCAGCTTAGTTGGGACAGGGGCGACTCAAGAGACCCAGTACTTC
NA,TRBV9,TRBJ2-7,few,CASSVGQTRGHEQYF,TGTGCCAGCAGCGTAGGACAGACCCGCGGACACGAGCAGTACTTC
NA,TRBV5-1,TRBJ2-1,NA,CASSLLGGEVEQFF,TGCGCCAGCAGCTTACTTGGCGGGGAGGTTGAGCAGTTCTTC
NA,TRBV10-3,TRBJ1-5,NA,CAIRGGDNQPQHF,TGTGCCATCAGGGGCGGTGACAATCAGCCCCAGCATTTT
NA,TRBV29-1,TRBJ1-2,few,CSVDSRRDLYGYTF,TGCAGCGTTGACAGTCGCAGGGACCTCTATGGCTACACCTTC
TRBD1,TRBV29-1,TRBJ2-3,NA,CSVEEGTVKPDTQYF,TGCAGCGTTGAAGAGGGGACAGTAAAGCCAGATACGCAGTATTTT
NA,TRBV20-1,TRBJ2-4,few,CSASLRAKNIQYF,TGCAGTGCTAGTTTGCGGGCCAAAAACATTCAGTACTTC
NA,TRBV20-1,TRBJ2-5,NA,CSAWGAGKETQYF,TGCAGTGCTTGGGGGGCCGGGAAAGAGACCCAGTACTTC
TRBD1,TRBV20-1,TRBJ1-1,NA,CSASGRGILNTEAFF,TGCAGTGCTAGTGGCAGGGGGATATTGAACACTGAAGCTTTCTTT
TRBD2,TRBV6-2/TRBV6-3,TRBJ2-5,few,CASSPGGRVAKQYF,TGTGCCAGCAGCCCCGGTGGGAGGGTTGCGAAGCAGTACTTC
NA,TRBV29-1,TRBJ2-2,NA,CSVVLGDTGELFF,TGCAGCGTTGTATTAGGGGACACCGGGGAGCTGTTTTTT
NA,TRBV12-3/TRBV12-4,TRBJ2-1,many,CASMVLYNEQFF,TGTGCCAGCATGGTCCTCTACAATGAGCAGTTCTTC
TRBD1,TRBV6-2/TRBV6-3,TRBJ1-2,NA,CASSYLQGVDGYTF,TGTGCCAGCAGTTACTTACAGGGGGTCGATGGCTACACCTTC
NA,TRBV20-1,TRBJ1-6,NA,CSARPPRAGTWGSPLHF,TGCAGTGCACGCCCCCCCCGGGCCGGGACCTGGGGCTCACCCCTCCACTTT
NA,TRBV7-9,TRBJ1-2,NA,CASRPKDGAGGCTF,TGTGCCAGCAGACCCAAGGACGGGGCGGGTGGCTGCACCTTC
TRBD1,TRBV5-5,TRBJ1-4,NA,CASSLGTGAPVLFF,TGTGCCAGCAGCTTGGGGACAGGGGCCCCGGTACTGTTTTTT
NA,TRBV10-3,TRBJ1-1,NA,CAINRDENTEAFF,TGTGCCATCAACCGGGACGAGAACACTGAAGCTTTCTTT
NA,TRBV29-1,TRBJ2-1,NA,CSYHESSYNEQFF,TGCAGCTACCACGAGAGCTCCTACAATGAGCAGTTCTTC
NA,TRBV24-1,TRBJ2-1,few,CATSHDRTKGGYEQFF,TGTGCCACCAGCCATGACAGAACCAAGGGTGGGTATGAGCAGTTCTTC
NA,TRBV6-2/TRBV6-3,TRBJ1-2,NA,CASKTPGAGSYGYTF,TGTGCCAGCAAGACCCCTGGGGCAGGGAGCTATGGCTACACCTTC
NA,TRBV6-6,TRBJ2-3,NA,CASSYSRVVLTDTQYF,TGTGCCAGCAGTTACTCGAGGGTTGTCTTGACAGATACGCAGTATTTT
TRBD2,TRBV20-1,TRBJ2-5,NA,CSAFTTSGSETQYF,TGCAGTGCATTTACGACTAGCGGCTCCGAGACCCAGTACTTC
NA,TRBV28,TRBJ1-2,NA,CASSWWFRAYGYTF,TGTGCCAGCAGTTGGTGGTTCAGGGCCTATGGCTACACCTTC
NA,TRBV5-5,TRBJ2-1,NA,CASSVIAGPYYDEQFF,TGTGCCAGCAGCGTGATTGCGGGGCCGTATTACGATGAGCAGTTCTTC
NA,TRBV4-2,TRBJ1-1,NA,CASSPTATTEAFF,TGTGCCAGCAGCCCCACAGCTACCACTGAAGCTTTCTTT
TRBD1,TRBV27,TRBJ2-1,NA,CASSYGQASLHQFF,TGTGCCAGCAGTTATGGACAGGCCTCGCTTCATCAGTTCTTC
NA,TRBV20-1,TRBJ2-7,once,CSASLRGDAYEQYF,TGCAGTGCTAGTCTCAGGGGGGACGCCTACGAGCAGTACTTC
TRBD2,TRBV6-5,TRBJ2-5,once,CASTYGLAGRETQDF,TGTGCCAGCACCTACGGGCTAGCGGGAAGGGAGACCCAGGACTTC
NA,TRBV20-1,TRBJ1-1,many,CSARVWLEMNTEAFF,TGCAGTGCTAGAGTTTGGTTGGAGATGAACACTGAAGCTTTCTTT
TRBD2,TRBV12-3/TRBV12-4,TRBJ2-5,few,CASSETTSLRYF,TGTGCCAGCAGTGAGACGACTAGCCTTCGGTACTTC
NA,TRBV5-5,TRBJ2-1,NA,CASSLYSSGTGKQFF,TGTGCCAGCAGCTTGTACTCCTCGGGTACAGGGAAGCAGTTCTTC
NA,TRBV7-7,TRBJ1-5,NA,CASPLGAGTLQPQHF,TGTGCCAGCCCCTTAGGCGCAGGGACCTTACAGCCCCAGCATTTT
TRBD2,TRBV5-5,TRBJ2-1,NA,CASSLGGLAGVPEQFF,TGTGCCAGCAGCTTGGGAGGACTAGCGGGGGTCCCTGAGCAGTTCTTC
TRBD2,TRBV20-1,TRBJ2-1,few,CSARASGPGYNEQFF,TGCAGTGCTAGAGCTAGCGGGCCCGGCTACAATGAGCAGTTCTTC
TRBD1,TRBV20-1,TRBJ1-2,NA,CSAREQGFGYTF,TGCAGTGCCCGTGAACAGGGGTTTGGCTACACCTTC
NA,TRBV9,TRBJ1-2,NA,CASSAGDYGCTF,TGTGCCAGCAGCGCGGGGGACTATGGCTGCACCTTC
TRBD1,TRBV10-3,TRBJ1-1,NA,CAISWTGGGDEAFF,TGTGCCATCAGTTGGACAGGGGGCGGTGATGAAGCTTTCTTT
TRBD1,TRBV5-1,TRBJ1-6,few,CASSQGQGVSPLHF,TGCGCCAGCAGCCAGGGACAGGGGGTTTCACCCCTCCACTTT
TRBD1,TRBV11-2,TRBJ2-3,NA,CASSLGSRGRADTRYF,TGTGCCAGCAGCTTAGGGAGCAGGGGGCGTGCAGATACGCGGTATTTT
TRBD2,TRBV4-2,TRBJ2-7,few,CASSHFPSGGPDSYEQYF,TGTGCCAGCAGCCATTTCCCTAGCGGGGGGCCTGACTCCTACGAGCAGTACTTC
NA,TRBV6-2/TRBV6-3,TRBJ2-5,NA,CASRETSTGTQYF,TGTGCCAGCAGGGAGACAAGCACGGGGACCCAGTACTTC
NA,TRBV6-5,TRBJ2-1,few,CASSYRAVSSYNEQFF,TGTGCCAGCAGTTATAGGGCAGTCAGCTCCTACAATGAGCAGTTCTTC
NA,TRBV10-3,TRBJ1-1,NA,CAISEQQETHEAFF,TGTGCCATCAGTGAACAACAGGAGACGCATGAAGCTTTCTTT